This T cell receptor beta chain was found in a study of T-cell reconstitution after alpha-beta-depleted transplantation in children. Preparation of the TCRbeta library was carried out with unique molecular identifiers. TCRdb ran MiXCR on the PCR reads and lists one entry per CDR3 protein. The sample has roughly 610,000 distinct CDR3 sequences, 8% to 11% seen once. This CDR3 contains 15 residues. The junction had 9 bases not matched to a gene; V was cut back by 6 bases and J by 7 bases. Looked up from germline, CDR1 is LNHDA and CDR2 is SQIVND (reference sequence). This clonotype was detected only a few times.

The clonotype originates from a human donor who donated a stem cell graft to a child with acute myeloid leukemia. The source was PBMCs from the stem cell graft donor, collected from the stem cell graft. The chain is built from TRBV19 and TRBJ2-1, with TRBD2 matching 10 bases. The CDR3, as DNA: TGTGCCAGTAGCCCACTAGCGGGACCCAGGAATGAGCAGTTCTTC. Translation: CASSPLAGPRNEQFF.